The clone carrying this TCR beta chain was seen only a few times. No antigen is known for it. Time point defined: persistent/refractory GD, antithyroid drugs over 5 years with positive TRAb. The TCR library was made from RNA that had been extracted from PBMCs in TRIzol. The source of the sample is a study of regulatory T cells in long-lasting Graves disease. Study-level points and caveats: Gene preferences differed: TRBV28, TRBJ1-2, TRBJ2-5 in persistent cases.

Construction of the TCR beta libraries employed iRepertoire HTBI primers in conjunction with Arm-PCR of CDR3 regions. TCRdb analysed the multiplex PCR reads with MiXCR anew, one entry per CDR3 protein. The profile covers a few hundred thousand distinct CDR3 sequences, with approximately 25% appearing a single time and 25% to 30% taken by the ten largest. The CDR3 consists of 18 residues. The germline V and J ends were trimmed by 2 bases and 6 bases, with 22 bases remaining between them. Looked up from germline, CDR1 is SGHTA and CDR2 is FQGNSA. The receptor comes from a woman aged 40 to 50 with Graves disease. The sequences come from peripheral blood mononuclear cells (PBMCs), collected when the disease was refractory, from a patient treated with antithyroid drugs. This chain links TRBV7-2 with TRBJ1-4; D uncertain. The CDR3 loop is CASSLLGSLGRRDEKLFF. The CDR3, as DNA: TGTGCCAGCAGCTTATTGGGGAGCCTCGGACGACGTGATGAAAAACTGTTTTTT.